This TCR beta chain was captured in a study of technical replicates of blood from a handful of donors. The assay was immunoSEQ multiplex PCR, and TCRdb's table has in-frame clones only and misses some. Of under 90,000 clones listed, roughly 94% are singletons. This TCR was recovered from a human donor in good health. The specimen was T cells isolated from PBMCs.

Written as DNA, the CDR3 is TGCGCCAGCAGCCAAGGATCGGGGGATCAGCCCCAGCATTTT. Translating gives CASSQGSGDQPQHF. V and J are TRBV4-1 and TRBJ1-5; tentative D call: TRBD1 (5 bases). V lost 1 base and J lost 5, with 9 bases in between. The CDR3 loop spans 14 amino acids. Germline V gene lookup returns CDR1 MGHRA and CDR2 YSYEKL.